This TCR beta chain derives from a study of siplizumab effects on memory and regulatory T cells (dated by TCRdb to between 2018 and 2020). Turning to the overall study: The study examined how the anti-CD2 antibody siplizumab affects alloreactive T-cell subsets in allogeneic mixed lymphocyte reactions built from human PBMCs.

What the work shows at the level of the full study, not this receptor alone: Because sequences at frequencies below about 10^-5 were poorly captured, only a minor fraction of alloreactive clones could be mapped back to unstimulated subsets. Siplizumab significantly reduced the cumulative frequency of alloreactive sequences traceable to unstimulated CD4+ memory T cells. Roughly 80-95% of proliferating CD4+ or CD8+ clones could not be assigned a naive or memory phenotype. Greater diversity appeared to be present in unstimulated naive T cells than in memory T cells, and a substantial contribution to the alloresponse seemed to be made by naive cells. Whether proliferating Tregs from siplizumab cultures actually had suppressive function was not functionally confirmed. Among mappable alloreactive CD4+ clones, an average Treg-derived fraction of roughly 69% was observed with siplizumab, compared with 25% to 30% in control reactions.

Libraries were built with the immunoSEQ multiplex PCR assay. The deep sequencing platform assayed around 10^5 TCR templates per sample. Genomic DNA extracted from sorted T cells was used for TCRbeta CDR3 sequencing. The source study handled its data this way. The R programming language was used for clonal analysis of TCRbeta CDR3 data. Alloreactive CD4+ and CD8+ clones were defined by comparing unstimulated samples with post-reaction CFSE-low samples. By matching sequences to the repertoires of sorted unstimulated Treg and non-Treg cells, each alloreactive CD4+ clone was assigned a regulatory or non-regulatory origin. TCRdb limited this immuneACCESS table to in-frame rearrangements with V and J called. A share of clones is missing; checked studies link under half to unresolved V genes, and the rest is unexplained. V and J calls plus clone size are reproduced from that table; the DNA served to infer D and trimming. The sample data list 92,000 or so clones, and 85% to 90% of these were observed just once. Together, the top ten hold roughly 15% of the sample.

Sorted unstimulated T cells and proliferating T cells recovered from mixed lymphocyte reactions were subjected to TCRbeta CDR3 sequencing. Fresh whole blood from nine to eleven HLA-typed healthy donors was used to isolate PBMCs. Remarks on this clone: Its antigen is still unknown. There are no base qualities to consult, and no much larger clone falls within one base.

Inclusive of the bounding cysteine and phenylalanine, the CDR3 is 13 residues long. CDR3 DNA only is kept here, 39 bases in frame from base 1. Trimming costs V 8 bases and J 3 bases, and their ends lie 13 bases apart. CDR1 and CDR2 are drawn from the germline V gene: MNHEY, SVGAGI. This TCR derives from a human donor in good health. Sequences were obtained from CD4+ T cells sorted from blood. The sequence is built from TRBV6-5 and TRBJ1-1; no D gene is confidently identified. In nucleotide form, the sequence is TGTGCCAGCCTGAGGATGTTGGACACTGAAGCTTTCTTT. The translation is CASLRMLDTEAFF.